Each of the 8 T cell receptor beta chains below was sequenced from the same sample in a study of blood T cells in healthy people across ages. A second 7 to 11 cycle PCR used barcoded and J-beta primers. TCRdb reprocessed the 5' RACE reads with MiXCR, giving one entry per CDR3 protein. The sample yields 800,000 or so distinct CDR3 sequences, around 25% seen once. Another study also made use of these data, one on T cells of mothers and their children.

Sequenced: blood. These receptor sequences come from a boy between 5 and 17 years old in good health.

This clonotype turned up a few times. V and J are TRBV28 and TRBJ2-1; 7 nucleotides agree with TRBD1. CDR1 is MDHEN, CDR2 SYDVKM, per germline. CDR3 length equals 15 residues. Losses at the gene ends were 7 bases for V and 2 bases for J; bases not matched to a gene: 8. The CDR3: CASNPGQEAYNEQFF. The CDR3 nucleotides read TGTGCCAGCAATCCCGGACAGGAGGCCTACAATGAGCAGTTCTTC.

On this clonotype: Germline is not matched at one junction end, which may reflect a read error. The chain recombines TRBV5-5 with TRBJ1-1, with D unclear. The CDR3 has 14 residues. CDR1 is SGHKS and CDR2 is YYEKEE in the germline V gene (reference sequence). The CDR3 protein is CASSLGSLNTEVFF. The DNA of the CDR3 is TGTGCCAGCAGCCTCGGCAGCTTGAACACTGAAGTTTTCTTT.

The genes are TRBV20-1 and TRBJ2-7; 11 bases align to TRBD1. The CDR3 is made up of 13 amino acids. CDR1 is DFQATT, CDR2 SNEGSKA, per germline (reference sequence). The V gene end was trimmed by 5 bases and the J gene end by 6 bases; junction bases not matched to a gene: 6. CDR3: CSALGQGAVEQYF. The CDR3 DNA is TGCAGTGCTTTAGGACAGGGGGCGGTCGAGCAGTACTTC.

This clonotype appeared a few times. The V call is TRBV29-1, the J call TRBJ2-1; 12 bases align to TRBD2. The CDR3 has 19 amino acids. Germline V gene lookup returns CDR1 SQVTM and CDR2 ANQGSEA. The ends lost 7 bases at V and 8 bases at J; junction bases unmatched: 24. CDR3 sequence: CSARVSNLAGGPGWYEQFF. The CDR3 DNA sequence: TGCAGCGCCCGAGTCTCCAACCTAGCGGGAGGGCCGGGGTGGTATGAGCAGTTCTTC.

This clonotype was detected only a few times. The V and J genes are TRBV10-3 and TRBJ2-7; unclear D gene. The CDR3 has 12 amino acids. The V and J ends lost 3 bases and 6 bases respectively, with 9 bases between them. The germline V gene encodes CDR1 ENHRY and CDR2 SYGVKD. CDR3 nucleotides: TGTGCCATCAGTGACCAAATTTCCGAGCAGTACTTC. Its translation: CAISDQISEQYF.

The J gene is TRBJ2-7, the V gene TRBV10-3; the match to TRBD1 covers 7 bases. V shed 2 bases and J 3 bases; nucleotides not matched to a gene: 4. Germline V gene lookup returns CDR1 ENHRY and CDR2 SYGVKD. The length of the CDR3 is 14 residues. The CDR3 bases are TGTGCCATCAGTGAGCCCGACAGGGACTACGAGCAGTACTTC. This sequence encodes CAISEPDRDYEQYF.

This sequence joins TRBV7-2 and TRBJ1-2; weak D call: TRBD1 (6 bases). The CDR3 has 16 residues. V was trimmed by 1 base and J by 6 bases, leaving 18 bases between them. Germline-derived CDR1 and CDR2 are SGHTA and FQGNSA. The CDR3 loop reads CASSLGGGGAGDGYTF. The CDR3 region has the DNA TGTGCCAGCAGCTTAGGAGGGGGGGGCGCAGGGGATGGCTACACCTTC.

The genes are TRBV18 and TRBJ2-1, with a weak D call TRBD2 (6 bases). V was clipped by 3 bases and J by 3 bases, with 12 bases between them. Germline CDR1 KGHSH, CDR2 LQKENI. The CDR3 covers 15 residues. In nucleotides, the CDR3 is TGTGCCAGCTCACCCCGGGACTCCATCTACAATGAGCAGTTCTTC. This codes for CASSPRDSIYNEQFF.